Listed below are T cell receptor beta chains from one sample, sequenced in a study of cytomegalovirus exposure and HLA in healthy donors. The method was immunoSEQ multiplex PCR; TCRdb's version includes in-frame clones alone and lacks a portion of them. The sample includes some 120,000 clones, roughly 80% of them seen just once. The sequenced sample was PBMCs. These receptors all stem from a man aged 30 to 39 in good health and CMV-seropositive. CDR3s include the opening cysteine and the closing phenylalanine or tryptophan. A D gene is named only where the DNA matches it firmly. The listing skips clone size in some rows; elsewhere it reads once, few, many or a size class.

j_call: TRBJ2-5
d_call: TRBD2
clone_size: -
cdr3_length: 15
v_call: TRBV9
cdr3_nt: TGTGCCAGCAGCGCCGGGACTAGCATACAAGAGACCCAGTACTTC
cdr3_aa: CASSAGTSIQETQYF

j_call: TRBJ2-7
d_call: -
clone_size: -
cdr3_length: 13
v_call: TRBV6-5
cdr3_nt: TGTGCCAGCCGGGGTGATGTTCTAGACGAGCAGTACTTC
cdr3_aa: CASRGDVLDEQYF

j_call: TRBJ2-1
d_call: -
clone_size: -
cdr3_length: 17
v_call: TRBV5-1
cdr3_nt: TGCGCCAGCAGCAGGGAGGTGGGTTTCCCTCCTCCGAATGAGCAGTTCTTC
cdr3_aa: CASSREVGFPPPNEQFF

j_call: TRBJ2-5
d_call: TRBD2
clone_size: -
cdr3_length: 16
v_call: TRBV15
cdr3_nt: TGTGCCACCAGCAGCCCGACTAGCGGGAGAGGGCAGACCCAGTACTTC
cdr3_aa: CATSSPTSGRGQTQYF

j_call: TRBJ2-3
d_call: -
clone_size: -
cdr3_length: 13
v_call: TRBV6-5
cdr3_nt: TGTGCCAGCAGTTATCTGCGGCGACCTCCTTTCTCATTT
cdr3_aa: CASSYLRRPPFSF

j_call: TRBJ2-1
d_call: TRBD1
clone_size: -
cdr3_length: 16
v_call: TRBV11-2
cdr3_nt: TGTGCCAGCAGCCAGACCGGGACAGGGATTTACAATGAGCAGTTCTTC
cdr3_aa: CASSQTGTGIYNEQFF

j_call: TRBJ1-2
d_call: -
clone_size: -
cdr3_length: 14
v_call: TRBV28
cdr3_nt: TGTGCCAGCATTAAAGCCGGGTTCCAATATGGCTACACCTTC
cdr3_aa: CASIKAGFQYGYTF

j_call: TRBJ2-1
d_call: -
clone_size: -
cdr3_length: 13
v_call: TRBV2
cdr3_nt: TGTGCCAGCAAGGATACAGTCTACAATGAGCAGTTCTTC
cdr3_aa: CASKDTVYNEQFF

j_call: TRBJ1-3
d_call: TRBD1
clone_size: -
cdr3_length: 15
v_call: TRBV6-1
cdr3_nt: TGTGCCAGCAGTGCACCCCGGGACAGGGGAAACACCATATATTTT
cdr3_aa: CASSAPRDRGNTIYF

j_call: TRBJ2-5
d_call: -
clone_size: -
cdr3_length: 13
v_call: TRBV29-1
cdr3_nt: TGCAGCGTTGAAGTGGCCACCCAAGAGACCCAGTACTTC
cdr3_aa: CSVEVATQETQYF

j_call: TRBJ1-1
d_call: -
clone_size: -
cdr3_length: 11
v_call: TRBV2
cdr3_nt: TGTGCCAGCAGGGAGGGTGCTGAAGCTTTCTTT
cdr3_aa: CASREGAEAFF

j_call: TRBJ2-6
d_call: TRBD2
clone_size: -
cdr3_length: 16
v_call: TRBV5-1
cdr3_nt: TGCGCCAGCAGCGGCGGACTAGCTGCTGGGGCCAACGTCCTGACTTTC
cdr3_aa: CASSGGLAAGANVLTF

j_call: TRBJ2-1
d_call: TRBD2
clone_size: -
cdr3_length: 17
v_call: TRBV13
cdr3_nt: TGTGCCAGCAGCTCAATACTAGCGGAAAGCTCCTACAATGAGCAGTTCTTC
cdr3_aa: CASSSILAESSYNEQFF

j_call: TRBJ2-1
d_call: -
clone_size: few
cdr3_length: 17
v_call: TRBV27
cdr3_nt: TGTGCCAGCAGTTTACTGCCTACAGGGAGCTCCTACAATGAGCAGTTCTTC
cdr3_aa: CASSLLPTGSSYNEQFF

j_call: TRBJ1-4
d_call: -
clone_size: -
cdr3_length: 16
v_call: TRBV4-3
cdr3_nt: TGCGCCAGCAGCTCCGGCCCCCGGGACAAGAACGAAAAACTGTTTTTT
cdr3_aa: CASSSGPRDKNEKLFF

j_call: TRBJ1-2
d_call: -
clone_size: -
cdr3_length: 12
v_call: TRBV19
cdr3_nt: TGTGCCAGTAGTATCCGGGGGGGTGGCTACACCTTC
cdr3_aa: CASSIRGGGYTF

j_call: TRBJ2-5
d_call: -
clone_size: -
cdr3_length: 16
v_call: TRBV14
cdr3_nt: TGTGCCAGCAGCCAACGGGGGTCTGGGAAACAAGAGACCCAGTACTTC
cdr3_aa: CASSQRGSGKQETQYF

j_call: TRBJ1-4
d_call: -
clone_size: -
cdr3_length: 14
v_call: TRBV29-1
cdr3_nt: TGCAGCGGCGGAAATTCTGGGGGCGATGAAAAACTGTTTTTT
cdr3_aa: CSGGNSGGDEKLFF

j_call: TRBJ1-6
d_call: TRBD1
clone_size: once
cdr3_length: 15
v_call: TRBV18
cdr3_nt: TGTGCCAGCTCTCCACTAGGACAGGGCCAGACACCCCTCCACTTT
cdr3_aa: CASSPLGQGQTPLHF

j_call: TRBJ2-3
d_call: -
clone_size: -
cdr3_length: 15
v_call: TRBV4-1
cdr3_nt: TGCGCCAGCAGCCAACAAGAGGGAAACACAGATACGCAGTATTTT
cdr3_aa: CASSQQEGNTDTQYF

j_call: TRBJ2-1
d_call: -
clone_size: -
cdr3_length: 14
v_call: TRBV5-1
cdr3_nt: TGCGCCAGCAGCGTGTTAGCGGTGAGAAATGAGCAGTTCTTC
cdr3_aa: CASSVLAVRNEQFF

j_call: TRBJ2-1
d_call: -
clone_size: few
cdr3_length: 12
v_call: TRBV5-4
cdr3_nt: TGTGCCAGCAGCTGGAACAGGGATGAGCAGTTCTTC
cdr3_aa: CASSWNRDEQFF

j_call: TRBJ2-7
d_call: -
clone_size: few
cdr3_length: 13
v_call: TRBV28
cdr3_nt: TGTGCCAGCAGTCTGGACAGCTACTACGAGCAGTACTTC
cdr3_aa: CASSLDSYYEQYF

j_call: TRBJ1-1
d_call: -
clone_size: -
cdr3_length: 14
v_call: TRBV6-5
cdr3_nt: TGTGCCAGCAGTTACGATCGGGGTCGGACTGAAGCTTTCTTT
cdr3_aa: CASSYDRGRTEAFF

j_call: TRBJ1-1
d_call: -
clone_size: -
cdr3_length: 16
v_call: TRBV15
cdr3_nt: TGTGCCACCAGCAGAGCCCGGTTGAGGGTGAACACTGAAGCTTTCTTT
cdr3_aa: CATSRARLRVNTEAFF

j_call: TRBJ1-1
d_call: -
clone_size: -
cdr3_length: 13
v_call: TRBV5-5
cdr3_nt: TGTGCCAGCAGCCGGACAGCGAACACTGAAGCTTTCTTT
cdr3_aa: CASSRTANTEAFF

j_call: TRBJ1-6
d_call: TRBD1
clone_size: -
cdr3_length: 16
v_call: TRBV27
cdr3_nt: TGTGCCAGCAGTCAAAGACAGGGCCTTTATAATTCACCCCTCCACTTT
cdr3_aa: CASSQRQGLYNSPLHF

j_call: TRBJ1-1
d_call: TRBD1
clone_size: few
cdr3_length: 14
v_call: TRBV2
cdr3_nt: TGTGCCAGCAGACAAGGACAGGGGGCGTTGGTCGCTTTCTTT
cdr3_aa: CASRQGQGALVAFF

j_call: TRBJ2-1
d_call: -
clone_size: -
cdr3_length: 13
v_call: TRBV7-2
cdr3_nt: TGTGCCAGCAGCCCCCAGGCTCGTAGGGAGCAGTTCTTC
cdr3_aa: CASSPQARREQFF

j_call: TRBJ2-1
d_call: -
clone_size: -
cdr3_length: 15
v_call: TRBV2
cdr3_nt: TGTGCCAGCAGTGAGGGCGCGAACTCCTACAATGAGCAGTTCTTC
cdr3_aa: CASSEGANSYNEQFF

j_call: TRBJ1-5
d_call: TRBD1
clone_size: -
cdr3_length: 13
v_call: TRBV6-1
cdr3_nt: TGTGCCAGCAGCAGGACAGGGGATCAGCCCCAGCATTTT
cdr3_aa: CASSRTGDQPQHF

j_call: TRBJ2-5
d_call: TRBD2
clone_size: medium-sized
cdr3_length: 15
v_call: TRBV7-3
cdr3_nt: TGTGCCAGCAGCAGACTAGCGGGGGGAGTAGAGACCCAGTACTTC
cdr3_aa: CASSRLAGGVETQYF